Listed below are T cell receptor beta chains from one sample, sequenced in a study of blood T cells in healthy people across ages. Each CDR3 protein gets one entry after TCRdb re-called the 5' RACE reads with MiXCR. This table has 800,000 or so distinct CDR3 sequences, about 46% appearing once. Sequencing was carried out using blood. The receptors here all came from an elderly man in good health. Both conserved end residues are part of each CDR3. Each record gives: clone size, D gene, V gene, J gene, CDR3 DNA, CDR3 protein. The D gene is left open where the match is weak. Size is omitted from some rows. Given values are once, few, many or a class for expanded clones.

-	TRBD2	TRBV2	TRBJ2-1	TGTGCCAGCAGGGTGACTAGCGGGAGGGTGGATGAGCAGTTCTTC	CASRVTSGRVDEQFF
-	-	TRBV6-5	TRBJ1-1	TGTGCCAGCAGTTACTCGGCACCCCGGAATGAAGCTTTCTTT	CASSYSAPRNEAFF
few	-	TRBV10-3	TRBJ1-5	TGTGCCATCAGTGAAGGATTTAGCAATCAGCCCCAGCATTTT	CAISEGFSNQPQHF
-	TRBD1	TRBV25-1	TRBJ2-7	TGTGCCAGCAGTGGGGACAGGGAGACCTACGAGCAGTACTTC	CASSGDRETYEQYF
-	-	TRBV10-3	TRBJ2-7	TGTGCCATCAGTGAGTCCAGGACTACCTCCGAGCAGTACTTC	CAISESRTTSEQYF
few	TRBD2	TRBV3-1	TRBJ2-7	TGTGCCAGCAGCCAAGATCCGACTAGCGCGAGCTCCTACGAGCAGTACTTC	CASSQDPTSASSYEQYF
-	-	TRBV11-1	TRBJ2-5	TGTGCCAGCAGCTTCCGAGGAACATACGGCCAAGAGACCCAGTACTTC	CASSFRGTYGQETQYF
-	TRBD1	TRBV9	TRBJ2-1	TGTGCCAGCAGGGGACAGGGTTGGAATGAGCAGTTCTTC	CASRGQGWNEQFF
-	TRBD2	TRBV2	TRBJ2-5	TGTGCCAGCAGGTTCGGGACTAGCGGGTACAGTGAGCAGTACTTC	CASRFGTSGYSEQYF
many	-	TRBV29-1	TRBJ2-7	TGCAGCGTTCTTCTCAGCGGTAAGACCTCCTACGAGCAGTACTTC	CSVLLSGKTSYEQYF
-	-	TRBV27	TRBJ1-4	TGTGCCAGCAACCTTGCTGGGCCTGGTGAAAAACTGTTTTTT	CASNLAGPGEKLFF
-	TRBD1	TRBV20-1	TRBJ2-7	TGCAGTGCTAGAGACCCCGGGACAGATAGCGAGCAGTACTTC	CSARDPGTDSEQYF
many	TRBD2	TRBV29-1	TRBJ2-3	TGCAGCGGTAGCGGGGATGGAAGCACAGATACGCAGTATTTT	CSGSGDGSTDTQYF
-	-	TRBV20-1	TRBJ1-1	TGCAGTGCTAGAGAACCGCCCCAGAACACTGAAGCTTTCTTT	CSAREPPQNTEAFF
-	-	TRBV7-3	TRBJ2-3	TGTGCCAGCAGCTTAGGTCAGGAACAAGATACGCAGTATTTT	CASSLGQEQDTQYF
-	TRBD2	TRBV20-1	TRBJ2-7	TGCAGTGCTAGAGGGACTAGCGGGATCTTGTCCGGCGAGCAGTACTTC	CSARGTSGILSGEQYF
once	-	TRBV11-2	TRBJ2-1	TGTGCCAGCAGAATGAACGATGATGAGCGGTTCTTC	CASRMNDDERFF
-	-	TRBV30	TRBJ1-5	TGTGCCTGGAGTGTATTGGACAGCAATCAGCCCCAGCATTTT	CAWSVLDSNQPQHF
-	-	TRBV10-3	TRBJ1-6	TGTGCCATCAGTGAGTCGTCCCACAGAGGGAGCTGGGGGAATTCACCCCTCCACTTT	CAISESSHRGSWGNSPLHF
few	-	TRBV6-5	TRBJ1-2	TGTGCCAGCAGTTACTCGGTTAACTATGGCTACACCTTC	CASSYSVNYGYTF
few	TRBD2	TRBV7-2	TRBJ2-7	TGTGCCAGCAGCTTAGCGGGGACTAGCGGGACCTACGAGCAGTACTTC	CASSLAGTSGTYEQYF
few	TRBD2	TRBV20-1	TRBJ2-3	TGCAGTGTTCCAACTAGCGGGAGGGCCGGGGATACGCAGTATTTT	CSVPTSGRAGDTQYF
-	-	TRBV4-3	TRBJ2-2	TGCGCCAGCAGCGTAGGAGGACAGTGGAACACCGGGGAGCTGTTTTTT	CASSVGGQWNTGELFF
-	-	TRBV4-1	TRBJ2-5	TGCGCCAGCAGCCAAGATGTGGTATGGGGAGAGACCCAGTACTTC	CASSQDVVWGETQYF
many	-	TRBV6-2/TRBV6-3	TRBJ2-5	TGTGCCAGCAGTTACTCGGCGGTCCAAGAGACCCAGTACTTC	CASSYSAVQETQYF
-	TRBD1	TRBV6-5	TRBJ1-5	TGTGCCAGCAGTCGCCGGGACAGCAGTCAGCCCCAGCATTTT	CASSRRDSSQPQHF
-	-	TRBV21-1	TRBJ2-1	TGTGCCAGCAGCCCAAGGCAAGAGCAGCGGGAGGTTAGAGAGACCCAGTTCTTC	CASSPRQEQREVRETQFF
-	-	TRBV7-2	TRBJ2-5	TGTGCCAGCAGCTTAGCGGCAGGGCGGGAGACCCAGTACTTC	CASSLAAGRETQYF
few	TRBD2	TRBV10-3	TRBJ2-7	TGTGCCACCTGGGAGCGGGAGGTCTCCTACGAGCAGTACTTC	CATWEREVSYEQYF
-	-	TRBV20-1	TRBJ2-1	TGCAGTGCTAGAGGGGAGCGGCACCAGAACAATGAGCAGTTCTTC	CSARGERHQNNEQFF
-	-	TRBV30	TRBJ1-2	TGTGCCTGGAGTGTAACGAGGGCGTCGGGACGTTATGGCTGCACCTTC	CAWSVTRASGRYGCTF
-	TRBD2	TRBV14	TRBJ2-7	TGTGCCAGCAGCCAAGACCTAGCGGCCCGGGAGCAGTACTTC	CASSQDLAAREQYF
few	-	TRBV10-3	TRBJ2-5	TGTGCCATCAGTGAGTTTGGGGCCCAAGAGACCCAGTACTTC	CAISEFGAQETQYF
-	-	TRBV10-3	TRBJ2-3	TGTGCCATCAGTATAGACAGATCTGGTAGCGCAGATACGCAGTATTTT	CAISIDRSGSADTQYF
-	TRBD1	TRBV7-8	TRBJ2-5	TGTGCCAGCAGCCCCAGCCTGACAGGGGGATTAGAGACCCAGTACTTC	CASSPSLTGGLETQYF
-	-	TRBV20-1	TRBJ2-1	TGCAGTGCTAGAGCGTCGGAAGGGTTCAATGAGCAGTTCTTC	CSARASEGFNEQFF